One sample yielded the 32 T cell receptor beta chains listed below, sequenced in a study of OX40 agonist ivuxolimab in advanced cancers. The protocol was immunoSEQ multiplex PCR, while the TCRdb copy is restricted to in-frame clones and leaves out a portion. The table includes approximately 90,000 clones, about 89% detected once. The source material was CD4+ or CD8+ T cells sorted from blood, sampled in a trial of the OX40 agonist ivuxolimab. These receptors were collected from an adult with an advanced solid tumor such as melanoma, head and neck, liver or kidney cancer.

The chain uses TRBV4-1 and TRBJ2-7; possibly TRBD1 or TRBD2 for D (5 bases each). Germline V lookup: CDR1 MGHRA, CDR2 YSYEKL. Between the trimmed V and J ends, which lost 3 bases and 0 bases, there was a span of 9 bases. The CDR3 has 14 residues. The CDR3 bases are TGCGCCAGCAGCCAGGGGGACCCCTCCTACGAGCAGTACTTC. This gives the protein CASSQGDPSYEQYF.

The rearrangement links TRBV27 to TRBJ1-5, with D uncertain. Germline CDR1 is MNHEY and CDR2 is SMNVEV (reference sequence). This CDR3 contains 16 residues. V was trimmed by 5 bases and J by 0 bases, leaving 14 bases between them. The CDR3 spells CASSPRMGNSNQPQHF. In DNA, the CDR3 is TGTGCCAGCAGTCCACGGATGGGGAATAGCAATCAGCCCCAGCATTTT.

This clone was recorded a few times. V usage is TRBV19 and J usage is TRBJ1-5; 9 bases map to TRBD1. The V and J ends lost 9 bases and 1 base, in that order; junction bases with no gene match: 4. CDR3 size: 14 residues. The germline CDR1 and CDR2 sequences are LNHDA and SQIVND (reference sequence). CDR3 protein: CASGTGRSNQPQHF. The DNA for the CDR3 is TGTGCCAGCGGGACAGGGCGAAGCAATCAGCCCCAGCATTTT.

CDR3 bases: TGTGCCAGCAGTTGGCCAGGGGGAAGAGACTATGGCTACACCTTC. The encoded protein is CASSWPGGRDYGYTF. The genes are TRBV6-6 and TRBJ1-2; 7 positions agree with TRBD1. CDR3 length: 15 residues. CDR1 and CDR2 (germline): MNHNY, SVGAGI (reference sequence). With V trimmed by 4 bases and J by 3 bases, 8 bases remained unmatched.

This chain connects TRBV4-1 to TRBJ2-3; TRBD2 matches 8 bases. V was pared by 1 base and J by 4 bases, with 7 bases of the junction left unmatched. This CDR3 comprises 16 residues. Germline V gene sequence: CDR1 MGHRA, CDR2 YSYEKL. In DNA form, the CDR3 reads TGCGCCAGCAGCCAAGTGGCTAGCGGGTCTCCAGATACGCAGTATTTT. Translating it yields CASSQVASGSPDTQYF.

In DNA, the CDR3 is TGTGCCAGCAGCGGTAGGGACAGGGTAGAGCAGTACTTC. As protein: CASSGRDRVEQYF. The V call is TRBV5-4, the J call TRBJ2-7; TRBD1 matches at 9 bases. Per the germline V gene, CDR1 is SGHNT and CDR2 is YYREEE (reference sequence). The CDR3 consists of 13 residues. V shed 4 bases, J shed 7 bases, and the junction held 6 bases outside the gene matches. The variable domain in full, with the rest retrieved from reference TRBV5-4 and TRBJ2-7, is ETGVTQSPTHLIKTRGQQVTLRCSSQSGHNTVSWYQQALGQGPQFIFQYYREEENGRGNFPPRFSGLQFPNYSSELNVNALELDDSALYLCASSGRDRVEQYFGPGTRLTVT.

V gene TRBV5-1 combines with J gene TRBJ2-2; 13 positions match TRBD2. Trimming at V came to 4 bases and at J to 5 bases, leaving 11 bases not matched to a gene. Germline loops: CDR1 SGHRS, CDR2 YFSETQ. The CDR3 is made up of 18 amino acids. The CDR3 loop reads CASSGGLAGETRTGELFF. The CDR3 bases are TGCGCCAGCAGCGGAGGACTAGCGGGAGAGACGAGGACCGGGGAGCTGTTTTTT. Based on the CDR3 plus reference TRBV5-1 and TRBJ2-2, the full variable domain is KAGVTQTPRYLIKTRGQQVTLSCSPISGHRSVSWYQQTPGQGLQFLFEYFSETQRNKGNFPGRFSGRQFSNSRSEMNVSTLELGDSALYLCASSGGLAGETRTGELFFGEGSRLTVL.

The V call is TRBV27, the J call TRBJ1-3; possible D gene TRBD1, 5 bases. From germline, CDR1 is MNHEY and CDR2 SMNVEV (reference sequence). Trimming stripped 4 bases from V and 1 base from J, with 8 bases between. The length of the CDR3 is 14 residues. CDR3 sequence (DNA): TGTGCCAGCAGTTCGGGGGTGTCTGGAAACACCATATATTTT. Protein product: CASSSGVSGNTIYF.

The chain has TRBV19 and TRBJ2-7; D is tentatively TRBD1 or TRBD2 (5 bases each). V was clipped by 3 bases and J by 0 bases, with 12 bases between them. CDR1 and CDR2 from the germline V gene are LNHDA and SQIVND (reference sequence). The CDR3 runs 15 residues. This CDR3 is CASSIRQGPSYEQYF. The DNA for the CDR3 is TGTGCCAGTAGTATCAGGCAGGGACCCTCCTACGAGCAGTACTTC.

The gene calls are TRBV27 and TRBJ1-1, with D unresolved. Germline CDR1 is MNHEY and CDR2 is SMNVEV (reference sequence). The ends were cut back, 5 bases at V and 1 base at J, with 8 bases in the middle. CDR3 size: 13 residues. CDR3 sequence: CASSIRENTEAFF. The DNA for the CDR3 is TGTGCCAGCAGTATCCGGGAGAACACTGAAGCTTTCTTT.

CDR3 in DNA: TGTGCCAGCAGCTTGTATTCGGGGGCAACTAATGAAAAACTGTTTTTT. Translated: CASSLYSGATNEKLFF. V usage is TRBV5-6 and J usage is TRBJ1-4; the D gene is possibly TRBD1 (5 bases). This CDR3 comprises 16 residues. From germline, CDR1 is SGHDT and CDR2 YYEEEE. V was trimmed by 1 base and J by 0 bases, leaving 10 bases between them.

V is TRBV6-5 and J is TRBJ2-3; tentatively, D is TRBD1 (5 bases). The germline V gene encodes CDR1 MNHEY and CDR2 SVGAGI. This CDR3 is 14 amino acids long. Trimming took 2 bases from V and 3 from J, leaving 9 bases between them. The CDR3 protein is CASSYRRATDTQYF. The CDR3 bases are TGTGCCAGCAGTTACCGCAGGGCGACAGATACGCAGTATTTT.

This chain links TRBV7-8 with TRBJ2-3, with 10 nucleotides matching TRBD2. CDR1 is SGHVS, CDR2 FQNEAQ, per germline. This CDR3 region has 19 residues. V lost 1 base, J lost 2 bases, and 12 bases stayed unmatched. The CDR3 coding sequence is TGTGCCAGCAGCTTAGTCGGAGTTCGGACTAGCGGAAACACAGATACGCAGTATTTT. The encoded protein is CASSLVGVRTSGNTDTQYF. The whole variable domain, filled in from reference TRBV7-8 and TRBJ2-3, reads GAGVSQSPRYKVAKRGQDVALRCDPISGHVSLFWYQQALGQGPEFLTYFQNEAQLDKSGLPSDRFFAERPEGSVSTLKIQRTQQEDSAVYLCASSLVGVRTSGNTDTQYFGPGTRLTVL.

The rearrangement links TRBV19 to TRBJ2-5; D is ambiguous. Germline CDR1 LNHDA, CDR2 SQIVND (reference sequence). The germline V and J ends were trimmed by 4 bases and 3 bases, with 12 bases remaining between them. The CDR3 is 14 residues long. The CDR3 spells CASSNILVKETQYF. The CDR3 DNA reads TGTGCCAGTAGTAACATCCTTGTTAAAGAGACCCAGTACTTC.

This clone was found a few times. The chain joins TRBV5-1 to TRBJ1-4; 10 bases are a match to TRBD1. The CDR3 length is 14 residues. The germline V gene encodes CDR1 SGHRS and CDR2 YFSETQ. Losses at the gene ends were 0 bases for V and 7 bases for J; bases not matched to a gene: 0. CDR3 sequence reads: CASSLGTGGEKLFF. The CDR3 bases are TGCGCCAGCAGCTTGGGGACAGGGGGTGAAAAACTGTTTTTT.

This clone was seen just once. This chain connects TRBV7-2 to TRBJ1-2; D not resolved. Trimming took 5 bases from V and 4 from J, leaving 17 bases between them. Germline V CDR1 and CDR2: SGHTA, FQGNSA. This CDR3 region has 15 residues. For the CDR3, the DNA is TGTGCCAGCAGCCGGTTTAGGCGTCAGGTCTATGGCTACACCTTC. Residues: CASSRFRRQVYGYTF.

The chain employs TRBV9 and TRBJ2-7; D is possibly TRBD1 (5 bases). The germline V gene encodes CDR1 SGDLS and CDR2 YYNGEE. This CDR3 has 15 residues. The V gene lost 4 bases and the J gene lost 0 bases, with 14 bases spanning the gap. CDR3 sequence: CASSSGGAFSYEQYF. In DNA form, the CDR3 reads TGTGCCAGCAGCTCTGGTGGGGCCTTCTCCTACGAGCAGTACTTC.

This CDR3 is CASRTGGLISGANVLTF. Here the CDR3 DNA reads TGTGCCAGCAGAACAGGGGGTCTAATCTCTGGGGCCAACGTCCTGACTTTC. The V call is TRBV28, the J call TRBJ2-6; TRBD1 matches at 8 bases. The CDR3 has 17 amino acids. With 6 bases clipped from V and 0 bases from J, the junction kept 7 bases outside the gene matches. The germline V gene has CDR1 MDHEN and CDR2 SYDVKM.

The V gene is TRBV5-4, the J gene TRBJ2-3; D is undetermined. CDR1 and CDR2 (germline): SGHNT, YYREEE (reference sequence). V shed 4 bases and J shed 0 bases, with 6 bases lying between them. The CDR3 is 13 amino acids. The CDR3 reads CASSPHSTDTQYF. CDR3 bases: TGTGCCAGCAGCCCCCATAGCACAGATACGCAGTATTTT.

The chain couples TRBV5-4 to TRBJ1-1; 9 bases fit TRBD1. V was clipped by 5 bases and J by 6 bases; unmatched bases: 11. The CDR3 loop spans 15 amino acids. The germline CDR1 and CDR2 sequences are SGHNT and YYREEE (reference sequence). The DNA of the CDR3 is TGTGCCAGCAGGGGAAACAGGGGGCGTGATTCTGAAGCTTTCTTT. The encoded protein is CASRGNRGRDSEAFF.

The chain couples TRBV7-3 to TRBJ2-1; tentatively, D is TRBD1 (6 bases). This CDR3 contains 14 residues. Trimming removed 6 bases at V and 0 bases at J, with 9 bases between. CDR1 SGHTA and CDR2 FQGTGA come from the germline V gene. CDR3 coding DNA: TGTGCCAGCAGTCCGGACAGCTCCTACAATGAGCAGTTCTTC. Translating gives CASSPDSSYNEQFF. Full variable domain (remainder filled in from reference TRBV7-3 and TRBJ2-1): GAGVSQTPSNKVTEKGKYVELRCDPISGHTALYWYRQSLGQGPEFLIYFQGTGAADDSGLPNDRFFAVRPEGSVSTLKIQRTERGDSAVYLCASSPDSSYNEQFFGPGTRLTVL.

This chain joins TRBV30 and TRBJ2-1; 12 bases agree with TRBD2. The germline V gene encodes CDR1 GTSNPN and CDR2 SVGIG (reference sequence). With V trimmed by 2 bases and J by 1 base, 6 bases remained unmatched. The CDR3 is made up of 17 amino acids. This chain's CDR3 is CAWSFQTSGSSYNEQFF. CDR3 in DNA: TGTGCCTGGAGTTTCCAGACTAGCGGGAGTTCCTACAATGAGCAGTTCTTC.

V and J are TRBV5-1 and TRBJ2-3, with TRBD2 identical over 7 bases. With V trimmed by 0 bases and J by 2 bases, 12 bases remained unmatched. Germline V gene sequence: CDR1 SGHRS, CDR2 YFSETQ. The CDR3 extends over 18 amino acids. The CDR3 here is CASSLEGTAGVHTDTQYF. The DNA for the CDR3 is TGCGCCAGCAGCTTGGAGGGTACTGCGGGAGTGCACACAGATACGCAGTATTTT.

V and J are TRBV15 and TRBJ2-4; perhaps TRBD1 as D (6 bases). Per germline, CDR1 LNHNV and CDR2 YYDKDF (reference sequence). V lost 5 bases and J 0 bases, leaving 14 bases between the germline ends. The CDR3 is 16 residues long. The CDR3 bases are TGTGCCACCAGCCCGGGGACATCCCTAGCCAAAAACATTCAGTACTTC. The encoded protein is CATSPGTSLAKNIQYF.

The CDR3 coding sequence is TGTGCCAGCAGCCCGGGGGGTTGGGAGCAGTACTTC. Amino acid sequence: CASSPGGWEQYF. The J gene is TRBJ2-7, the V gene TRBV9; 7 bases are shared with TRBD2. J was trimmed by 7 bases and V by 4 bases; bases with no gene match: 5. CDR3 length: 12 residues. Germline V gene data show CDR1 as SGDLS and CDR2 as YYNGEE.

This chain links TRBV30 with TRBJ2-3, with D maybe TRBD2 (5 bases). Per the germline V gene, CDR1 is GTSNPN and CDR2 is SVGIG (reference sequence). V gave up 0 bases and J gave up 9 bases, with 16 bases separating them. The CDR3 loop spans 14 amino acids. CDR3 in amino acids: CAWSVDGVRETQYF. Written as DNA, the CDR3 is TGTGCCTGGAGTGTGGACGGCGTTCGGGAAACGCAGTATTTT.

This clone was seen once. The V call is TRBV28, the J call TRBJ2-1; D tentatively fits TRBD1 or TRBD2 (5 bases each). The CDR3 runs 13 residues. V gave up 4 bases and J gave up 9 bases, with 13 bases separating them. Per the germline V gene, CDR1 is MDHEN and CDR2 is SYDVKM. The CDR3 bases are TGTGCCAGCAGTTACGGGGCTGTGGGTGAGCAGTTCTTC. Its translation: CASSYGAVGEQFF.

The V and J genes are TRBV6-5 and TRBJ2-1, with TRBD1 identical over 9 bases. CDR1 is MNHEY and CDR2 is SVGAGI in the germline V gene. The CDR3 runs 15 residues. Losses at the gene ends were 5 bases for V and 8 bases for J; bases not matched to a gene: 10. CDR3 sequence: CASSHDRDRVYEQFF. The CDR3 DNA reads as TGTGCCAGCAGTCACGACCGGGACAGGGTGTATGAGCAGTTCTTC.

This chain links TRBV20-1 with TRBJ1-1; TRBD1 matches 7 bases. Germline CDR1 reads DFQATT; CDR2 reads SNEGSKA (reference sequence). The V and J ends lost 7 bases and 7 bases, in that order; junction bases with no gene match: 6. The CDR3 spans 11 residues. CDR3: CSGRDRLEAFF. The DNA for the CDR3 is TGCAGTGGCCGGGACAGACTTGAAGCTTTCTTT.

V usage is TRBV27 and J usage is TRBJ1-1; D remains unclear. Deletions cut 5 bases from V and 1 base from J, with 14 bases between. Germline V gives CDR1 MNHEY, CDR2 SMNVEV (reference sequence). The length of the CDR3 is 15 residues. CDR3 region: CASSPRSGWNTEAFF. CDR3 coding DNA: TGTGCCAGCAGTCCCCGATCGGGGTGGAACACTGAAGCTTTCTTT.

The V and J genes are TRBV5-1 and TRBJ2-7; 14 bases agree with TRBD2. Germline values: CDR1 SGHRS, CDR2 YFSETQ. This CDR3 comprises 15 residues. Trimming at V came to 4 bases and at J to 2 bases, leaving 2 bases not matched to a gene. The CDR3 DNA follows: TGCGCCAGCAGCGGGACTAGCGGGAGCGCCTACGAGCAGTACTTC. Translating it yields CASSGTSGSAYEQYF.

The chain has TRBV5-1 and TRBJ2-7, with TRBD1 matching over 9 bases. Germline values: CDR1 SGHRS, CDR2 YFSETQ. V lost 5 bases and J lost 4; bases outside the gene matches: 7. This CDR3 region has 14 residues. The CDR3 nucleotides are TGCGCCAGCAGATTCGACAGGGGGTTGTACGAGCAGTACTTC. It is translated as CASRFDRGLYEQYF.